Sequencing of this TCR beta chain was carried out in a study of cytomegalovirus exposure and HLA in healthy donors. The study ran its PCR with 60 Vbeta and 13 Jbeta primers. Sequencing used immunoSEQ multiplex PCR; TCRdb keeps in-frame clones, though not all of them. The sample yields about 96,000 clones, approximately 74% seen once. This clone was seen once. CDR1 is SQVTM, CDR2 ANQGSEA, per germline. Trimming removed 3 bases from V and 4 bases from J, with 10 bases in between. This CDR3 has 13 amino acids. The specimen was PBMCs. The chain employs TRBV29-1 and TRBJ1-3; D may be TRBD1 (6 bases). The TCR comes from a female donor in good health and CMV-seropositive. As DNA, the CDR3 is TGCAGCGTTGATGGCAGGGGCGGAAACACCATATATTTT. Its translation: CSVDGRGGNTIYF.